This TCR beta chain was obtained from a study of blood T cell repertoires in COVID-19. The table came from immunoSEQ multiplex PCR; TCRdb's copy has only in-frame clones and leaves some out. The sample consists of approximately 300,000 clones, roughly 90% of them appearing once. The CDR3 sequence is 13 residues long. The germline gives CDR1 LGHDT, CDR2 YNNKEL (reference sequence). V lost 3 bases to trimming and J lost 8 bases, with 13 bases between them. V and J are TRBV3-1 (or the pseudogene TRBV3-2) and TRBJ1-2; D is undetermined. Sequenced material: PBMCs or T cells enriched from blood (not recorded which). This receptor was taken from a woman aged 25 to 39 who had recovered from COVID-19. CDR3 sequence (DNA): TGTGCCAGCAGCCAGGGCACAAGGAGGGGCTACACCTTC. Residues: CASSQGTRRGYTF.